The 30 T cell receptor beta chains presented below share a single source sample, sequenced in a study of blood T cell repertoires in COVID-19. Measured with immunoSEQ multiplex PCR; TCRdb has only the in-frame clones, and not every one. Counted here are approximately 190,000 clones, around 83% occurring once; the ten biggest clones make up more than 3%. Sequenced: PBMCs or T cells enriched from blood (not recorded which). The origin of the receptors is a woman in her twenties or thirties who had been exposed to COVID-19.

V usage is TRBV6-5 and J usage is TRBJ1-1; maybe TRBD1 (6 bases). Germline CDR1 and CDR2: MNHEY and SVGAGI. Trimming took 1 base from V and 1 from J, leaving 7 bases between them. The CDR3 has 14 residues. The CDR3 is CASSYYRANTEAFF. CDR3 sequence (DNA): TGTGCCAGCAGTTACTACAGGGCGAACACTGAAGCTTTCTTT.

The CDR3 here is CASSAISGVGGNTIYF. DNA for the CDR3: TGTGCCAGCAGCGCCATTTCAGGGGTCGGTGGAAACACCATATATTTT. The rearrangement uses TRBV9 and TRBJ1-3, with D possibly matching TRBD1 (6 bases). This CDR3 spans 16 amino acids. V lost 3 bases and J lost 3, with 16 bases in between. CDR1 SGDLS and CDR2 YYNGEE come from the germline V gene.

The gene calls are TRBV3-1 (or the pseudogene TRBV3-2) and TRBJ1-4; the D gene is possibly TRBD1 (5 bases). Germline V gene data show CDR1 as LGHDT and CDR2 as YNNKEL (reference sequence). The length of the CDR3 is 15 residues. Trimming took off 2 bases at V and 8 bases at J, with 15 bases between the two ends. As DNA, the CDR3 is TGTGCCAGCAGCCAATTTGAAGGGACTAGGGAAAAACTGTTTTTT. This sequence encodes CASSQFEGTREKLFF.

The chain combines TRBV29-1 with TRBJ1-1; D is undetermined. Germline V gives CDR1 SQVTM, CDR2 ANQGSEA. This CDR3 has 14 amino acids. Trimming took 5 bases from V and 2 from J, leaving 15 bases between them. As DNA, the CDR3 is TGCAGCGTTCCCAGTAGGAGTGATAACACTGAAGCTTTCTTT. Protein: CSVPSRSDNTEAFF.

The genes are TRBV7-9 and TRBJ1-5, with TRBD1 identical over 9 bases. After removal of 5 bases from V and 7 bases from J, the junction contained 6 bases not matched to a gene. This CDR3 region has 14 residues. Germline CDR1 is SEHNR and CDR2 is FQNEAQ (reference sequence). This chain's CDR3 is CASSRTGVEQPQHF. CDR3 nucleotide sequence: TGTGCCAGCAGCCGGACAGGGGTCGAGCAGCCCCAGCATTTT.

The table lists this clone with a few counts. This chain connects TRBV2 to TRBJ1-2; 9 nucleotides match TRBD1. This CDR3 is built from 13 residues. With 6 bases clipped from V and 6 bases from J, the junction kept 5 bases outside the gene matches. Germline CDR1 is SNHLY and CDR2 is FYNNEI. The chain's CDR3 is CASRGDRVDGYTF. The CDR3 coding sequence is TGTGCCAGCAGGGGGGACAGGGTCGATGGCTACACCTTC.

V gene TRBV14 combines with J gene TRBJ2-1, with D maybe TRBD1 (6 bases). This CDR3 is built from 17 residues. V dropped 0 bases and J dropped 4 bases, with 16 bases sitting between them. The germline gives CDR1 SGHDN, CDR2 FVKESK. The CDR3, as DNA: TGTGCCAGCAGCCAAGACACTGGGGGCCTTCTGTACAATGAGCAGTTCTTC. Translating gives CASSQDTGGLLYNEQFF.

This clone was observed a handful of times. The chain uses TRBV24-1 and TRBJ1-1, with D possibly matching TRBD1 (6 bases). V gave up 9 bases and J gave up 5 bases, with 18 bases separating them. Germline loops: CDR1 KGHDR, CDR2 SFDVKD. CDR3 length: 14 amino acids. The CDR3 loop is CATRLQGKDTEAFF. CDR3 sequence (DNA): TGTGCCACCCGATTACAGGGAAAGGATACTGAAGCTTTCTTT.

CDR3 residues: CATRGQGNEQFF. CDR3 in DNA: TGTGCCACCAGGGGACAGGGTAATGAGCAGTTCTTC. V is TRBV24-1 and J is TRBJ2-1, with TRBD1 identical over 9 bases. Looked up from germline, CDR1 is KGHDR and CDR2 is SFDVKD. Trimming at V came to 7 bases and at J to 7 bases, leaving 1 base not matched to a gene. The CDR3 runs to 12 residues.

The CDR3 sequence is CASSRGQGILEETQYF. The CDR3 DNA reads TGCGCCAGCAGTAGGGGCCAGGGGATTCTTGAAGAGACCCAGTACTTC. The J gene is TRBJ2-5, the V gene TRBV10-2; TRBD1 might be the D (6 bases). V was trimmed by 5 bases and J by 3 bases, leaving 19 bases between them. Germline-derived CDR1 and CDR2 are WSHSY and SAAADI. The CDR3 length is 16 residues.

This clone was observed a handful of times. The chain uses TRBV15 and TRBJ2-7; tentatively, D is TRBD2 (5 bases). This CDR3 has 14 amino acids. Trimming removed 3 bases from V and 0 bases from J, with 9 bases in between. Germline V gives CDR1 LNHNV, CDR2 YYDKDF (reference sequence). In nucleotides, the CDR3 is TGTGCCACCAGCAGGGCGGGTGCCTCCTACGAGCAGTACTTC. Its protein product is CATSRAGASYEQYF.

The gene calls are TRBV2 and TRBJ1-5; no definite D call. CDR1 and CDR2 from the germline V gene are SNHLY and FYNNEI. The CDR3 is 15 residues long. The V and J ends lost 2 bases and 8 bases respectively, with 16 bases between them. CDR3 sequence reads: CASSEMSRHGEPQHF. Written as DNA, the CDR3 is TGTGCCAGCAGTGAAATGTCCAGACACGGGGAGCCCCAGCATTTT.

The chain uses TRBV29-1 and TRBJ1-1; 7 bases map to TRBD1. V lost 6 bases and J lost 4; bases outside the gene matches: 5. CDR1 and CDR2 from the germline V gene are SQVTM and ANQGSEA. The CDR3 is made up of 12 amino acids. CDR3 DNA: TGCAGCGTAGAGTCAGGGGGCACTGAAGCTTTCTTT. As protein: CSVESGGTEAFF. Based on the CDR3 plus reference TRBV29-1 and TRBJ1-1, the full variable domain is SAVISQKPSRDICQRGTSLTIQCQVDSQVTMMFWYRQQPGQSLTLIATANQGSEATYESGFVIDKFPISRPNLTFSTLTVSNMSPEDSSIYLCSVESGGTEAFFGQGTRLTVV.

V usage is TRBV9 and J usage is TRBJ1-2; TRBD1 aligns across 7 bases. V gave up 4 bases and J gave up 0 bases; unmatched junction bases: 3. The CDR3 length is 14 residues. Per germline, CDR1 SGDLS and CDR2 YYNGEE. The CDR3: CASSLDRANYGYTF. CDR3 bases: TGTGCCAGCAGCCTCGACAGGGCTAACTATGGCTACACCTTC.

The V gene is TRBV5-1, the J gene TRBJ2-7; TRBD2 matches at 12 bases. The CDR3 is 15 amino acids. Losses at the gene ends were 4 bases for V and 5 bases for J; bases not matched to a gene: 7. CDR1 and CDR2 (germline): SGHRS, YFSETQ. The CDR3 loop reads CASSLLAGGRHEQYF. CDR3 in DNA: TGCGCCAGCAGCCTCCTAGCGGGGGGGCGCCACGAGCAGTACTTC.

The V call is TRBV5-1, the J call TRBJ1-1; D is unresolved. Trimming cost V 0 bases and J 1 base, with 7 bases left between them. The CDR3 contains 14 residues. CDR1 and CDR2 (germline): SGHRS, YFSETQ. CDR3 nucleotides: TGCGCCAGCAGCTTGGACCCGGGGAACACTGAAGCTTTCTTT. Translation gives CASSLDPGNTEAFF.

This clone was recorded a few times. In DNA form, the CDR3 reads TGTGCCAGCAGCCAATCAGGGGACTATGGCTACACCTTC. Residues: CASSQSGDYGYTF. The rearrangement joins TRBV4-2 to TRBJ1-2, with TRBD1 as a possible D gene (6 bases). The CDR3 has 13 amino acids. Germline CDR1 LGHNA, CDR2 YNFKEQ. V was trimmed by 2 bases and J by 3 bases, leaving 7 bases between them.

The chain combines TRBV10-1 with TRBJ2-3; 10 bases align to TRBD2. V lost 6 bases to trimming and J lost 0 bases; unmatched junction nucleotides: 3. The V gene's germline CDR1 is WNHNN and CDR2 SYGVQD (reference sequence). CDR3 length: 15 amino acids. DNA for the CDR3: TGCGCCAGCAGCGGGACTAGCGCGAGCACAGATACGCAGTATTTT. Protein sequence: CASSGTSASTDTQYF.

This rearrangement joins TRBV29-1 to TRBJ1-2; TRBD1 matches at 8 bases. Trimming cost V 0 bases and J 3 bases; bases outside gene matches: 6. This CDR3 spans 15 amino acids. Germline-derived CDR1 and CDR2 are SQVTM and ANQGSEA. The CDR3 DNA sequence: TGCAGCGTTGAAGATCAGCAGGGGGCGGACTATGGCTACACCTTC. Encoded protein: CSVEDQQGADYGYTF.

The V gene is TRBV7-8, the J gene TRBJ2-7, with 9 nucleotides matching TRBD2. V gave up 5 bases and J gave up 4 bases; unmatched junction bases: 9. Germline V gives CDR1 SGHVS, CDR2 FQNEAQ. The CDR3 has 15 residues. The CDR3 DNA follows: TGTGCCAGCAGCCGCTGGGAAGCGGGGGGTTACGAGCAGTACTTC. Its protein is CASSRWEAGGYEQYF.

As to this clone: Different DNA sequences within this sample yield the same CDR3. The chain has TRBV19 and TRBJ1-1; 7 bases line up with TRBD1. The CDR3 has 13 amino acids. The germline V gene has CDR1 LNHDA and CDR2 SQIVND (reference sequence). Trimming took 8 bases from V and 1 from J; bases not matched to a gene: 4. The CDR3 DNA reads TGTGCCAGTCGAGACAGGGCGAACACTGAAGCTTTCTTT. Its translation: CASRDRANTEAFF.

The chain's CDR3 is CASRRGPNQPQHF. The CDR3 DNA reads as TGTGCCAGCAGGAGAGGGCCGAATCAGCCCCAGCATTTT. The gene calls are TRBV12-3 or TRBV12-4 and TRBJ1-5; D uncertain. The CDR3 covers 13 residues. V was trimmed by 6 bases and J by 4 bases, leaving 10 bases between them.

This chain uses TRBV7-9 with TRBJ2-5; 8 nucleotides line up with TRBD2. The germline V gene encodes CDR1 SEHNR and CDR2 FQNEAQ (reference sequence). The V segment lost 0 bases and the J segment 1 base; nucleotides outside the gene matches: 4. The CDR3 loop spans 16 amino acids. The CDR3 reads CASSLAVAGPQETQYF. The CDR3 DNA sequence: TGTGCCAGCAGCTTAGCGGTAGCGGGGCCCCAAGAGACCCAGTACTTC.

The chain recombines TRBV9 with TRBJ1-2; 7 nucleotides match TRBD1. V dropped 6 bases and J dropped 7; count of bases not matched to a gene: 12. CDR1 is SGDLS, CDR2 YYNGEE, per germline. The CDR3 is 14 residues long. CDR3 protein: CASTSTGEVGGYTF. The CDR3 DNA follows: TGTGCCAGCACCAGTACAGGGGAAGTAGGTGGCTACACCTTC. Looking up the rest from reference TRBV9 and TRBJ1-2 gives the full variable domain: DSGVTQTPKHLITATGQRVTLRCSPRSGDLSVYWYQQSLDQGLQFLIQYYNGEERAKGNILERFSAQQFPDLHSELNLSSLELGDSALYFCASTSTGEVGGYTFGSGTRLTVV.

The rearrangement joins TRBV7-3 to TRBJ2-2, with 9 bases aligning to TRBD2. The germline gives CDR1 SGHTA, CDR2 FQGTGA. The CDR3 spans 16 residues. Here the CDR3 reads CANNIAGDSNTGELFF. CDR3 bases: TGTGCGAACAACATAGCGGGGGACTCGAACACCGGGGAGCTGTTTTTT. Complete variable domain (other parts from reference TRBV7-3 and TRBJ2-2): GAGVSQTPSNKVTEKGKYVELRCDPISGHTALYWYRQSLGQGPEFLIYFQGTGAADDSGLPNDRFFAVRPEGSVSTLKIQRTERGDSAVYLCANNIAGDSNTGELFFGEGSRLTVL.

The V call is TRBV30, the J call TRBJ1-2; 9 bases align to TRBD1. The junction had 10 bases not matched to a gene; V was cut back by 3 bases and J by 8 bases. The CDR3 extends over 14 amino acids. The germline CDR1 and CDR2 sequences are GTSNPN and SVGIG (reference sequence). Written as DNA, the CDR3 is TGTGCCTGGAGATCCCCAGGAACAGGGGGCGGCTACACCTTC. The encoded protein is CAWRSPGTGGGYTF.

This chain joins TRBV5-1 and TRBJ2-7, with TRBD2 identical over 8 bases. V was clipped by 4 bases and J by 7 bases; unmatched bases: 4. Per the germline V gene, CDR1 is SGHRS and CDR2 is YFSETQ. This CDR3 spans 12 amino acids. CDR3 nucleotide sequence: TGCGCCAGCAGCCCCCGGGGGGGTGAGCAGTACTTC. Amino acids: CASSPRGGEQYF. Combining the CDR3 with reference TRBV5-1 and TRBJ2-7 gives the whole variable domain KAGVTQTPRYLIKTRGQQVTLSCSPISGHRSVSWYQQTPGQGLQFLFEYFSETQRNKGNFPGRFSGRQFSNSRSEMNVSTLELGDSALYLCASSPRGGEQYFGPGTRLTVT.

This clone was observed a few times. The rearrangement joins TRBV7-8 to TRBJ1-6; D may be TRBD1 (5 bases). Germline V lookup: CDR1 SGHVS, CDR2 FQNEAQ. The CDR3 covers 19 residues. Between the trimmed V and J ends, which lost 3 bases and 0 bases, there was a span of 18 bases. CDR3 coding DNA: TGTGCCAGCAGCTTTGTTGCCGGGGGTGCTAGCTCCTATAATTCACCCCTCCACTTT. Its translation: CASSFVAGGASSYNSPLHF.

This clone was recorded a few times. The gene calls are TRBV10-2 and TRBJ1-1; 10 bases line up with TRBD1. After removal of 3 bases from V and 4 bases from J, the junction contained 2 bases not matched to a gene. The CDR3 is 14 amino acids. In germline, CDR1 is WSHSY, CDR2 SAAADI. This CDR3 is CASSEWDRGTEAFF. CDR3 bases: TGCGCCAGCAGTGAATGGGACAGGGGCACTGAAGCTTTCTTT.

This clone was counted once. The rearrangement joins TRBV5-1 to TRBJ1-2; D remains unclear. Germline V gives CDR1 SGHRS, CDR2 YFSETQ. CDR3 length equals 14 residues. Trimming removed 2 bases at V and 1 base at J, with 9 bases between. CDR3: CASSLMTGNYGYTF. DNA of the CDR3: TGCGCCAGCAGCTTAATGACGGGTAACTATGGCTACACCTTC. Full variable domain (remainder filled in from reference TRBV5-1 and TRBJ1-2): KAGVTQTPRYLIKTRGQQVTLSCSPISGHRSVSWYQQTPGQGLQFLFEYFSETQRNKGNFPGRFSGRQFSNSRSEMNVSTLELGDSALYLCASSLMTGNYGYTFGSGTRLTVV.